This TCR beta chain is from a study of shared clonotypes between healthy human individuals. This CDR3 contains 13 residues. The V gene lost 6 bases and the J gene lost 7 bases, with 13 bases spanning the gap. Germline CDR1 MDHEN, CDR2 SYDVKM. Turning to this clone: Its target is not known.

The deep-level immunoSEQ assay was used. Using immunoSEQ multiplex PCR, the repertoire was profiled, and TCRdb retains in-frame clones only, with some absent. This table has over a million clones, over 95% appearing once. Study-wide findings and caveats: In contrast to clonotypes shared by all four donors, non-shared clonotypes had lower generation probabilities. For naive CD4 cells, around 5.1% of clonotypes were shared across a few donors. Sampling covered nothing but blood. Tissue TCR repertoires likely differ from those found in blood.

The genes are TRBV28 and TRBJ1-5; no firm D call. The receptor was derived from a man aged 25 to 40 in good health. The sample was naive CD4+ T cells sorted from blood. Described subset: CD45RA+ positively selected. CDR3 residues: CASRLTGGQPQHF. CDR3 nucleotides: TGTGCCAGCAGACTGACGGGAGGGCAGCCCCAGCATTTT. The full variable domain, rest sourced from reference TRBV28 and TRBJ1-5, is DVKVTQSSRYLVKRTGEKVFLECVQDMDHENMFWYRQDPGLGLRLIYFSYDVKMKEKGDIPEGYSVSREKKERFSLILESASTNQTSMYLCASRLTGGQPQHFGDGTRLSIL.